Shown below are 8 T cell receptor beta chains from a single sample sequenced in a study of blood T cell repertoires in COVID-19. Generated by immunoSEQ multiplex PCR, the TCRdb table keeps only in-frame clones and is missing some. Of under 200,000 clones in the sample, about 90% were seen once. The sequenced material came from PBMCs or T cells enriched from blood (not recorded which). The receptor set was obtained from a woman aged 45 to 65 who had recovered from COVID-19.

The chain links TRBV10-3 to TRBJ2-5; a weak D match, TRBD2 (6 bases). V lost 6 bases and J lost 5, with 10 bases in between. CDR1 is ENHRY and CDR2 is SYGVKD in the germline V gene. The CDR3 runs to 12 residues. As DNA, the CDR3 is TGTGCCATCAGCACGGGACTGGAGACCCAGTACTTC. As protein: CAISTGLETQYF.

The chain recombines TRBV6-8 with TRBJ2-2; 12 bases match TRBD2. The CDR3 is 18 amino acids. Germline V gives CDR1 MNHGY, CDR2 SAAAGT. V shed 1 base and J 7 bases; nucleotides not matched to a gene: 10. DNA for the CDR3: TGTGCCAGCAGTTACTGGCCCGCTAGCGGGAGGGAGGGCGGGGAGCTGTTTTTT. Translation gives CASSYWPASGREGGELFF.

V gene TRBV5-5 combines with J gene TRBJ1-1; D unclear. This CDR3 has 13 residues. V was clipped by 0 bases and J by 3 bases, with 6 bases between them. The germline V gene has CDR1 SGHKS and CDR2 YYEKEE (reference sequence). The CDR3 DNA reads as TGTGCCAGCAGCTTGGGGAGGGACACTGAAGCTTTCTTT. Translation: CASSLGRDTEAFF.

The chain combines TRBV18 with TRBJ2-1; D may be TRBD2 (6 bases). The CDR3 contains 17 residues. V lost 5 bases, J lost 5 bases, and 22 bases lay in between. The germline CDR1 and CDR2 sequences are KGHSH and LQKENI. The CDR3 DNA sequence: TGTGCCAGCTCAACACGGGCGGAGGGGCCGCTAAACAATGAGCAGTTCTTC. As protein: CASSTRAEGPLNNEQFF.

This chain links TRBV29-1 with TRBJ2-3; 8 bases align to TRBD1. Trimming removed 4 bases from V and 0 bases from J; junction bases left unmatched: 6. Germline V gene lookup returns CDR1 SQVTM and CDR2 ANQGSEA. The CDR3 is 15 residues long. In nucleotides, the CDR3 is TGCAGCGTTGCAGGCGGGACAGGCAGCACAGATACGCAGTATTTT. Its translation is CSVAGGTGSTDTQYF.

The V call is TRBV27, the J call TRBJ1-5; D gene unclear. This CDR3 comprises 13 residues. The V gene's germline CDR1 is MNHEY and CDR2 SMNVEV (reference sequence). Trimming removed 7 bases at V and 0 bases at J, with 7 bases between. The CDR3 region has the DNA TGTGCCAGCATGGGAGATAGCAATCAGCCCCAGCATTTT. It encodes CASMGDSNQPQHF.

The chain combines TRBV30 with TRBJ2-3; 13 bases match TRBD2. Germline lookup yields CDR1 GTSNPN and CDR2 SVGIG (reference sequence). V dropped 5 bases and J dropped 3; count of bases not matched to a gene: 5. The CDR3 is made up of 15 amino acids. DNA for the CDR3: TGTGCCTGGGGAACTAGCGGGAGGGGAACAGATACGCAGTATTTT. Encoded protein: CAWGTSGRGTDTQYF.

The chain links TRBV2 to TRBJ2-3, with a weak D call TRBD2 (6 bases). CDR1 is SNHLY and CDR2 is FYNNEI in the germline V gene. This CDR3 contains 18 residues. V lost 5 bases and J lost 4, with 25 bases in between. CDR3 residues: CASSLRRARGTLADTQYF. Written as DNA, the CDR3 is TGTGCCAGCAGTCTCAGGCGAGCGCGCGGGACCCTTGCAGATACGCAGTATTTT.